This is a list of T cell receptor beta chains from one sample in a study of shared clonotypes between healthy human individuals. TCRdb keeps only in-frame clones here, not all; method: immunoSEQ multiplex PCR. Here the sample spans 2 million to 3 million clones, 93% being singletons. The sequenced material came from naive CD4+ T cells from PBMCs. The origin of the receptors is a man between 18 and 29 years old in good health. Some clones in this sample may be carry-over from other donors' samples. The CDR3 runs from the conserved cysteine through the conserved F or W. The order of the fields is V gene, J gene, clone size, D gene, CDR3 protein, CDR3 DNA. D genes are given only for firm matches. Some rows mark clone size as missing; the rest say once, few, many or name a class of expanded clone.

>TRBV5-6|TRBJ1-5|.|.
CASSYQPSNVDQPQHF
TGTGCCAGCAGCTACCAGCCGTCGAATGTAGATCAGCCCCAGCATTTT
>TRBV7-2|TRBJ2-7|.|.
CASSPRGQNYEQYF
TGTGCCAGCAGCCCTCGGGGGCAGAACTACGAGCAGTACTTC
>TRBV7-3|TRBJ1-5|.|.
CASSGGVQTHQPQHF
TGTGCCAGCAGCGGGGGTGTCCAGACTCATCAGCCCCAGCATTTT
>TRBV11-3|TRBJ2-2|once|TRBD2
CASRYYSGRATGELFF
TGTGCCAGCAGGTATTATAGCGGGAGGGCCACCGGGGAGCTGTTTTTT
>TRBV5-1|TRBJ2-3|.|.
CASSLSGGGRRVDTQYF
TGCGCCAGCAGCCTTTCCGGGGGCGGGAGAAGGGTAGATACGCAGTATTTT
>TRBV5-1|TRBJ2-5|.|TRBD2
CASSLGLAGREETQYF
TGCGCCAGCAGCTTGGGACTAGCGGGAAGGGAAGAGACCCAGTACTTC
>TRBV5-1|TRBJ2-1|.|.
CASSLTGASYYNEQFF
TGCGCCAGCAGCTTAACGGGGGCCTCCTACTACAATGAGCAGTTCTTC
>TRBV5-8|TRBJ2-5|.|.
CASSLGRETQYF
TGTGCCAGCAGCTTGGGTCGAGAGACCCAGTACTTC
>TRBV5-1|TRBJ1-2|.|.
CASSLAAQLPYGYTF
TGCGCCAGCAGCTTGGCCGCGCAACTCCCCTATGGCTACACCTTC
>TRBV20-1|TRBJ2-5|.|.
CSAPTWETQYF
TGCAGTGCTCCGACCTGGGAGACCCAGTACTTC
>TRBV2|TRBJ1-3|.|.
CASSPVGSSGNTIYF
TGTGCCAGCAGTCCAGTTGGGAGCTCTGGAAACACCATATATTTT
>TRBV4-1|TRBJ1-4|once|.
CASSQVPTNEKLFF
TGCGCCAGCAGCCAAGTTCCAACTAATGAAAAACTGTTTTTT
>TRBV20-1|TRBJ2-1|.|.
CSPGGHEQFF
TGCAGTCCCGGGGGGCATGAGCAGTTCTTC
>TRBV5-1|TRBJ1-3|.|.
CASSLEVTGSGNTIYF
TGCGCCAGCAGCTTGGAGGTCACAGGGAGCGGAAACACCATATATTTT
>TRBV5-1|TRBJ2-7|.|.
CASSLLSPGDEQYF
TGCGCCAGCAGCCTGTTATCTCCGGGCGACGAGCAGTACTTC
>TRBV9|TRBJ2-5|.|.
CASSKEEALGETQYF
TGTGCCAGCAGCAAGGAGGAGGCCTTGGGAGAGACCCAGTACTTC
>TRBV28|TRBJ1-3|.|.
CASSWGHLGNTIYF
TGTGCCAGCAGTTGGGGTCATCTCGGAAACACCATATATTTT
>TRBV30|TRBJ1-1|.|.
CAWSEGVTNTEAFF
TGTGCCTGGAGTGAGGGGGTTACGAACACTGAAGCTTTCTTT
>TRBV6-1|TRBJ2-3|.|TRBD2
CASSLSGKGTDTQYF
TGTGCCAGCAGTTTGAGCGGGAAAGGCACAGATACGCAGTATTTT
>TRBV7-9|TRBJ1-5|.|.
CASSWGGYSNQPQHF
TGTGCCAGCAGCTGGGGGGGCTATAGCAATCAGCCCCAGCATTTT
>TRBV6-1|TRBJ1-1|.|.
CASSARGRGNTEAFF
TGTGCCAGCAGTGCTCGTGGGAGAGGAAACACTGAAGCTTTCTTT
>TRBV5-1|TRBJ2-4|.|.
CASSLGEGSLAKNVQYF
TGCGCCAGCAGCTTGGGTGAGGGATCACTAGCCAAAAACGTTCAGTACTTC
>TRBV6-1|TRBJ1-5|.|TRBD1
CASSADRSGQPQHF
TGTGCCAGCAGTGCGGACAGGTCAGGTCAGCCCCAGCATTTT
>TRBV7-9|TRBJ2-5|.|.
CASSLALVAAETQYF
TGTGCCAGCAGCTTAGCTTTGGTGGCAGCGGAGACCCAGTACTTC
>TRBV19|TRBJ1-5|.|.
CASSIVAVNQPQHF
TGTGCCAGTAGTATAGTGGCGGTAAATCAGCCCCAGCATTTT
>TRBV20-1|TRBJ2-5|.|.
CSATGLTQYF
TGCAGTGCAACCGGGTTGACCCAGTACTTC
>TRBV9|TRBJ2-5|.|.
CASSVGAVQETQYF
TGTGCCAGCAGCGTAGGGGCAGTACAAGAGACCCAGTACTTC
>TRBV27|TRBJ2-5|.|TRBD2
CASSLSGSGRESETQYF
TGTGCCAGCAGTTTATCAGGTAGCGGGAGGGAATCAGAGACCCAGTACTTC
>TRBV11-2|TRBJ2-5|.|.
CASSLDRGKETQYF
TGTGCCAGCAGCTTAGACAGGGGAAAAGAGACCCAGTACTTC
>TRBV15|TRBJ1-5|.|.
CATSRESRVLHF
TGTGCCACCAGCAGGGAGAGCCGGGTCTTGCACTTT
>TRBV19|TRBJ2-4|once|TRBD1
CASSSGTEEKNIQYF
TGTGCCAGTAGTAGTGGGACAGAGGAGAAAAACATTCAGTACTTC
>TRBV5-4|TRBJ1-1|.|.
CASSLQQGGEAFF
TGTGCCAGCAGCTTGCAACAGGGAGGTGAAGCTTTCTTT
>TRBV5-1|TRBJ1-3|once|.
CASSFRGAGNTIYF
TGCGCCAGCAGCTTTCGGGGTGCTGGAAACACCATATATTTT
>TRBV7-2|TRBJ1-3|.|.
CASSFLGRGGNTIYF
TGTGCCAGCAGCTTCCTAGGGCGAGGTGGAAACACCATATATTTT
>TRBV28|TRBJ2-2|.|TRBD1
CASRPMNRGHGELFF
TGTGCCAGCAGACCCATGAACAGGGGCCACGGGGAGCTGTTTTTT
>TRBV28|TRBJ2-5|.|TRBD2
CASSFPPRLSLAGEYQETQYF
TGTGCCAGCAGTTTCCCCCCCCGTTTGTCACTAGCGGGAGAGTACCAAGAGACCCAGTACTTC
>TRBV28|TRBJ2-2|.|TRBD1
CASSGDRGPPGTGELFF
TGTGCCAGCAGTGGGGACAGGGGGCCCCCCGGCACCGGGGAGCTGTTTTTT
>TRBV5-1|TRBJ2-7|.|TRBD2
CASSKPGGYEQYF
TGCGCCAGCAGCAAACCGGGGGGCTACGAGCAGTACTTC
>TRBV10-2|TRBJ1-1|.|.
CASSKGPGLVEAFF
TGCGCCAGCAGTAAGGGGCCCGGGCTCGTCGAAGCTTTCTTT
>TRBV5-1|TRBJ2-5|.|.
CASSLAPDGELQETQYF
TGCGCCAGCAGCTTGGCCCCGGACGGTGAGCTCCAAGAGACCCAGTACTTC
>TRBV19|TRBJ1-2|.|TRBD1
CASSGSRDRAFYGYTF
TGTGCCAGTAGTGGTTCCCGGGACAGAGCTTTCTATGGCTACACCTTC
>TRBV19|TRBJ2-1|.|TRBD2
CASSIATLAGGYNEQFF
TGTGCCAGTAGTATAGCGACACTAGCGGGGGGTTACAATGAGCAGTTCTTC
>TRBV18|TRBJ2-7|.|TRBD1
CASSPPRQGNSHEQYF
TGTGCCAGCTCACCACCGCGACAGGGGAACTCTCACGAGCAGTACTTC
>TRBV5-6|TRBJ2-7|.|TRBD2
CASSYSGRGSYEQYF
TGTGCCAGCAGTTATAGCGGGAGAGGGTCCTACGAGCAGTACTTC
>TRBV30|TRBJ2-7|.|.
CAWSPRTEQYF
TGTGCCTGGAGTCCCAGGACCGAGCAGTACTTC
>TRBV5-1|TRBJ1-4|.|.
CASSLDGPNEKLFF
TGCGCCAGCAGCTTGGACGGTCCTAATGAAAAACTGTTTTTT
>TRBV6-1|TRBJ2-1|.|.
CASRGTHNSYNEQFF
TGTGCCAGCAGGGGGACTCACAACTCCTACAATGAGCAGTTCTTC
>TRBV30|TRBJ2-3|once|TRBD2
CAWGGASGSPDTQYF
TGTGCCTGGGGGGGGGCTAGCGGGAGCCCAGATACGCAGTATTTT
>TRBV27|TRBJ2-1|.|TRBD1
CASSFAGGDEQFF
TGTGCCAGCAGTTTTGCAGGGGGCGATGAGCAGTTCTTC
>TRBV25-1|TRBJ1-4|.|TRBD1
CASSDPGTGYEKLFF
TGTGCCAGCAGTGACCCCGGGACAGGGTATGAAAAACTGTTTTTT
>TRBV29-1|TRBJ2-2|.|.
CSVSPGRNTGELFF
TGCAGCGTATCTCCGGGCCGGAACACCGGGGAGCTGTTTTTT
>TRBV7-9|TRBJ2-3|.|.
CASSFLGGRTLTDTQYF
TGTGCCAGCAGCTTCCTTGGGGGGAGGACCCTCACAGATACGCAGTATTTT
>TRBV18|TRBJ2-1|.|.
CASSPLGGAYNEQFF
TGTGCCAGCTCACCACTCGGTGGAGCATATAATGAGCAGTTCTTC
>TRBV7-2|TRBJ1-6|.|TRBD1
CASSLSSVTGGSPLHF
TGTGCCAGCAGCTTAAGTAGTGTGACAGGGGGTTCACCCCTCCACTTT
>TRBV21-1|TRBJ2-1|.|.
CASSKKRVPERTGHNEQFF
TGTGCCAGCAGCAAAAAGAGGGTCCCGGAGAGGACAGGGCACAATGAGCAGTTCTTC
>TRBV7-2|TRBJ2-7|.|TRBD1
CASSLQGASYEQYF
TGTGCCAGCAGCCTTCAGGGGGCTAGCTACGAGCAGTACTTC
>TRBV9|TRBJ1-1|.|TRBD1
CASSVGTGGSGNTEAFF
TGTGCCAGCAGCGTAGGGACAGGGGGCTCTGGAAACACTGAAGCTTTCTTT
>TRBV5-1|TRBJ2-5|.|TRBD2
CASRRLAGALQETQYF
TGCGCCAGCCGACGACTAGCGGGAGCCCTGCAAGAGACCCAGTACTTC
>TRBV7-8|TRBJ2-7|.|TRBD1
CASSPGTGRGLGEFPYEQYF
TGTGCCAGCAGCCCCGGGACAGGGAGAGGTCTGGGGGAGTTTCCCTACGAGCAGTACTTC
>TRBV9|TRBJ2-1|.|TRBD2
CASSVSRTSGSGVDEQFF
TGTGCCAGCAGCGTATCCCGGACTAGCGGGAGTGGAGTTGATGAGCAGTTCTTC